The 30 T cell receptor beta chains below come from one sample, sequenced in a study of blood T cell repertoires in COVID-19. Generated by immunoSEQ multiplex PCR, the TCRdb table keeps only in-frame clones and is missing some. The repertoire holds tens of thousands of clones, with more than 70% as singletons. The sample taken for sequencing was peripheral blood. The receptor source for this set is a man in his fifties with active COVID-19.

The genes are TRBV21-1 and TRBJ1-1; TRBD1 is the table's D call, not checked against the DNA. TRBV21-1 is marked as a pseudogene. This CDR3 spans 13 amino acids. The CDR3 loop reads CASSDRQQLEAFF. For the CDR3, the DNA is TGTGCCAGCAGCGATCGACAGCAGCTTGAAGCTTTCTTT.

V and J are TRBV10-3 and TRBJ2-1; weak D call: TRBD2 (7 bases). CDR1 and CDR2 from the germline V gene are ENHRY and SYGVKD. The V and J ends lost 0 bases and 10 bases respectively, with 16 bases between them. The CDR3 length is 15 residues. The DNA for the CDR3 is TGTGCCATCAGTGAGTCCGGCGGGAGTAGGGGGGAGCAGTTCTTC. It is translated as CAISESGGSRGEQFF.

V and J are TRBV3-1 (or the pseudogene TRBV3-2) and TRBJ2-3, with D possibly TRBD2 on 6 matching bases. There are 18 residues in the CDR3. Germline V gives CDR1 LGHDT, CDR2 YNNKEL (reference sequence). Trimming stripped 0 bases from V and 6 bases from J, with 22 bases between. CDR3 bases: TGTGCCAGCAGCCAAGAAAAAGTCAGCGGAGGGGCGGGGGATACGCAGTATTTT. This gives the protein CASSQEKVSGGAGDTQYF.

V is TRBV6-2 or TRBV6-3 and J is TRBJ2-1; the match to TRBD2 covers 9 bases. The CDR3 is 15 amino acids. Looked up from germline, CDR1 is MNHEY and CDR2 is SVGEGT. V lost 3 bases, J lost 13 bases, and 13 bases stayed unmatched. The chain's CDR3 is CASSYKSSGTQTQFF. The DNA for the CDR3 is TGTGCCAGCAGTTATAAGTCTAGCGGGACTCAAACCCAGTTCTTC.

V is TRBV5-1 and J is TRBJ2-7, with TRBD1 matching over 7 bases. CDR1 and CDR2 from the germline V gene are SGHRS and YFSETQ. Trimming cost V 2 bases and J 0 bases; bases outside gene matches: 11. This CDR3 comprises 17 residues. The CDR3 region is CASSLGIQGLSSYEQYF. DNA of the CDR3: TGCGCCAGCAGCTTAGGGATACAGGGGCTTTCCTCCTACGAGCAGTACTTC.

J is TRBJ2-3 and V is TRBV5-4, with 16 bases matching TRBD2. The CDR3 is 19 residues long. CDR1 and CDR2 (germline): SGHNT, YYREEE (reference sequence). With V trimmed by 4 bases and J by 0 bases, 8 bases remained unmatched. In DNA form, the CDR3 reads TGTGCCAGCAGCCCGGGACTAGCGGGAGGGCCCCTTAGCACAGATACGCAGTATTTT. It codes for CASSPGLAGGPLSTDTQYF.

The chain couples TRBV7-2 to TRBJ2-3, with D perhaps TRBD1 (5 bases). The length of the CDR3 is 16 residues. Germline CDR1 and CDR2: SGHTA and FQGNSA. Trimming removed 1 base at V and 2 bases at J, with 13 bases between. The CDR3 bases are TGTGCCAGCAGCTTAGAGCGCGGCGGACACACAGATACGCAGTATTTT. Its translation is CASSLERGGHTDTQYF. Looking up the rest from reference TRBV7-2 and TRBJ2-3 gives the full variable domain: GAGVSQSPSNKVTEKGKDVELRCDPISGHTALYWYRQSLGQGLEFLIYFQGNSAPDKSGLPSDRFSAERTGGSVSTLTIQRTQQEDSAVYLCASSLERGGHTDTQYFGPGTRLTVL.

This chain joins TRBV7-9 and TRBJ1-1; the D is unclear. Looked up from germline, CDR1 is SEHNR and CDR2 is FQNEAQ (reference sequence). V lost 1 base to trimming and J lost 5 bases, with 8 bases between them. The CDR3 runs to 13 residues. The chain's CDR3 is CASSLVTETEAFF. The CDR3, as DNA: TGTGCCAGCAGCTTAGTCACGGAGACTGAAGCTTTCTTT. Full variable domain (missing parts from reference TRBV7-9 and TRBJ1-1): DTGVSQNPRHKITKRGQNVTFRCDPISEHNRLYWYRQTLGQGPEFLTYFQNEAQLEKSRLLSDRFSAERPKGSFSTLEIQRTEQGDSAMYLCASSLVTETEAFFGQGTRLTVV.

This chain connects TRBV19 to TRBJ2-3, with D maybe TRBD1 (5 bases). Trimming took off 9 bases at V and 0 bases at J, with 13 bases between the two ends. CDR3 length: 14 amino acids. Germline lookup yields CDR1 LNHDA and CDR2 SQIVND (reference sequence). The CDR3: CASHRAGSTDTQYF. In nucleotides, the CDR3 is TGTGCCAGCCACCGGGCAGGGAGCACAGATACGCAGTATTTT.

The chain recombines TRBV7-2 with TRBJ2-7; 12 bases agree with TRBD2. Looked up from germline, CDR1 is SGHTA and CDR2 is FQGNSA. This CDR3 has 18 amino acids. Trimming at V came to 3 bases and at J to 2 bases, leaving 11 bases not matched to a gene. DNA for the CDR3: TGTGCCAGCAGCTTTAGACTAGCGGGAGCCACCGCCCCCTACGAGCAGTACTTC. Protein product: CASSFRLAGATAPYEQYF.

The chain joins TRBV15 to TRBJ1-5; D is ambiguous. The germline gives CDR1 LNHNV, CDR2 YYDKDF (reference sequence). The V and J ends lost 3 bases and 8 bases respectively, with 17 bases between them. The CDR3 runs to 15 residues. The CDR3 reads CATSRGRLPQEPQHF. For the CDR3, the DNA is TGTGCCACCAGCAGGGGGAGGTTACCCCAGGAGCCCCAGCATTTT.

The chain employs TRBV21-1 and TRBJ1-2; TRBD1, as called in the table, went unchecked against the DNA. TRBV21-1 is described as a pseudogene. The CDR3 totals 15 residues. The CDR3 coding sequence is TGTGCCAGCAGCAACGGGACAGGGGGTAACTATGGCTACACCTTC. Amino acid sequence: CASSNGTGGNYGYTF.

The CDR3, as DNA: TGTGCCAGCAGCTTTCGGCCAGCGGGACTAGCGGGAGGGCCCCACGAGCAGTACTTC. Translated, it gives CASSFRPAGLAGGPHEQYF. The chain joins TRBV7-2 to TRBJ2-7, with 16 bases matching TRBD2. Trimming took 3 bases from V and 5 from J; bases not matched to a gene: 13. Per the germline V gene, CDR1 is SGHTA and CDR2 is FQGNSA. CDR3 size: 19 residues.

The chain is built from TRBV30 and TRBJ1-6, with 10 positions matching TRBD1. CDR1 and CDR2 from the germline V gene are GTSNPN and SVGIG (reference sequence). The CDR3 has 15 amino acids. J lost 9 bases, V lost 1 base, and 6 bases had no gene match. The CDR3: CAWSAGTGVGSPLHF. In nucleotides, the CDR3 is TGTGCCTGGAGTGCGGGGACAGGGGTAGGTTCACCCCTCCACTTT.

This chain uses TRBV7-2 with TRBJ2-3; TRBD2 aligns across 9 bases. Germline V lookup: CDR1 SGHTA, CDR2 FQGNSA. The trim removed 1 base at V and 4 bases at J, leaving 6 bases unmatched. CDR3 length: 16 amino acids. The CDR3 nucleotides are TGTGCCAGCAGCTTAGTAGCGGGAGTTGGGGCAGATACGCAGTATTTT. Its translation: CASSLVAGVGADTQYF.

This rearrangement joins TRBV9 to TRBJ1-1; a possible D gene is TRBD1 (5 bases). Germline V gene sequence: CDR1 SGDLS, CDR2 YYNGEE. This CDR3 region has 16 residues. V shed 0 bases and J shed 1 base, with 13 bases lying between them. The CDR3 DNA follows: TGTGCCAGCAGCGTAGTGGGGCAGGGCCGGAACACTGAAGCTTTCTTT. Translated, it gives CASSVVGQGRNTEAFF. Based on the CDR3 plus reference TRBV9 and TRBJ1-1, the full variable domain is DSGVTQTPKHLITATGQRVTLRCSPRSGDLSVYWYQQSLDQGLQFLIQYYNGEERAKGNILERFSAQQFPDLHSELNLSSLELGDSALYFCASSVVGQGRNTEAFFGQGTRLTVV.

This clone was seen a handful of times. The chain links TRBV7-3 to TRBJ2-2, with 9 bases identical to TRBD2. The CDR3 has 16 residues. V shed 2 bases, J shed 1 base, and the junction held 2 bases outside the gene matches. Germline assignment: CDR1 SGHTA and CDR2 FQGTGA. CDR3 loop: CASSLLAGLNTGELFF. For the CDR3, the DNA is TGTGCCAGCAGCTTACTAGCGGGGTTGAACACCGGGGAGCTGTTTTTT.

The rearrangement joins TRBV3-1 (or the pseudogene TRBV3-2) to TRBJ2-1; 10 bases are a match to TRBD2. CDR1 is LGHDT, CDR2 YNNKEL, per germline (reference sequence). The trim removed 1 base at V and 5 bases at J, leaving 8 bases unmatched. The CDR3 is 17 residues long. The CDR3 DNA follows: TGTGCCAGCAGCCAAGGGAGCCTAGCGGGAGTTAACAATGAGCAGTTCTTC. This translates into CASSQGSLAGVNNEQFF.

The V call is TRBV30, the J call TRBJ1-2; 10 bases match TRBD1. V was clipped by 2 bases and J by 5 bases; unmatched bases: 11. CDR3 size: 16 residues. Germline V gene lookup returns CDR1 GTSNPN and CDR2 SVGIG (reference sequence). This CDR3 is CAWSFSGTGEGYGYTF. In DNA, the CDR3 is TGTGCCTGGAGTTTTTCCGGGACAGGGGAGGGTTATGGCTACACCTTC.

This chain uses TRBV7-9 with TRBJ2-6, with TRBD1 as a possible D gene (6 bases). CDR1 SEHNR and CDR2 FQNEAQ come from the germline V gene (reference sequence). With 5 bases removed from V and 4 bases from J, the gap between germline ends came to 21 bases. The CDR3 totals 18 residues. The CDR3 here is CASSPGVRPSGGANVLTF. Here the CDR3 DNA reads TGTGCCAGCAGCCCAGGGGTCAGACCCTCGGGGGGGGCCAACGTCCTGACTTTC.

The gene calls are TRBV18 and TRBJ2-1, with 12 bases that match TRBD2. Germline CDR1 is KGHSH and CDR2 is LQKENI. This CDR3 is built from 18 residues. The V gene end was trimmed by 0 bases and the J gene end by 3 bases; junction bases not matched to a gene: 6. The CDR3 sequence: CASSPPVLAGGDYNEQFF. In DNA, the CDR3 is TGTGCCAGCTCACCACCGGTTCTAGCGGGAGGGGACTACAATGAGCAGTTCTTC.

The chain uses TRBV7-2 and TRBJ2-7; TRBD1 matches 9 bases. The germline V gene has CDR1 SGHTA and CDR2 FQGNSA. The CDR3 spans 14 residues. V shed 5 bases, J shed 5 bases, and the junction held 7 bases outside the gene matches. The CDR3 sequence is CASSKGQGAHEQYF. The CDR3, as DNA: TGTGCCAGCAGCAAGGGACAGGGTGCCCACGAGCAGTACTTC.

The chain recombines TRBV6-2 or TRBV6-3 with TRBJ2-7, with D tentatively TRBD1 (6 bases). There are 14 residues in the CDR3. Trimming left V 0 bases short and J 6 bases short, with 12 bases between. CDR1 MNHEY and CDR2 SVGEGT come from the germline V gene. CDR3 nucleotides: TGTGCCAGCAGTTACTCGGGGGCAGGGACCGAGCAGTACTTC. This encodes CASSYSGAGTEQYF.

This clone occurred once. The chain employs TRBV5-1 and TRBJ2-2; 7 positions agree with TRBD1. The CDR3 is 14 residues long. Germline lookup yields CDR1 SGHRS and CDR2 YFSETQ. V shed 5 bases, J shed 3 bases, and the junction held 4 bases outside the gene matches. CDR3 coding DNA: TGCGCCAGCAGAACGGGACAGCACACCGGGGAGCTGTTTTTT. This sequence encodes CASRTGQHTGELFF.

The gene calls are TRBV28 and TRBJ1-3; weak D call: TRBD1 (6 bases). V was clipped by 7 bases and J by 4 bases, with 20 bases between them. The CDR3 totals 16 residues. Per germline, CDR1 MDHEN and CDR2 SYDVKM. The CDR3 DNA follows: TGTGCCAGCACCCCTGGGGGCCACAGGCCAGGAAACACCATATATTTT. Translation gives CASTPGGHRPGNTIYF. Using reference TRBV28 and TRBJ1-3 for the parts outside the CDR3, the full variable domain is DVKVTQSSRYLVKRTGEKVFLECVQDMDHENMFWYRQDPGLGLRLIYFSYDVKMKEKGDIPEGYSVSREKKERFSLILESASTNQTSMYLCASTPGGHRPGNTIYFGEGSWLTVV.

The chain is built from TRBV19 and TRBJ2-3; D possibly corresponds to TRBD2 (6 bases). Germline loops: CDR1 LNHDA, CDR2 SQIVND (reference sequence). This CDR3 has 15 residues. V shed 9 bases and J shed 1 base, with 17 bases lying between them. CDR3: CASRLTGAGTDTQYF. CDR3 nucleotide sequence: TGTGCCAGCCGTTTAACGGGAGCAGGCACAGATACGCAGTATTTT.

The V call is TRBV5-1, the J call TRBJ2-3; a weak D match, TRBD2 (6 bases). CDR3 length equals 14 residues. Trimming left V 5 bases short and J 3 bases short, with 13 bases between. CDR1 and CDR2 from the germline V gene are SGHRS and YFSETQ. The CDR3 protein is CASRVLSGTDTQYF. As DNA, the CDR3 is TGCGCCAGCAGGGTTCTTAGCGGAACAGATACGCAGTATTTT.

The chain employs TRBV12-3 or TRBV12-4 and TRBJ1-2, with TRBD1 matching over 8 bases. The J segment lost 5 bases and the V segment lost 10 bases, leaving 9 bases of the junction unmatched. This CDR3 has 13 amino acids. CDR3 nucleotides: TGTGCCATCAAAGACAGGGGTGGATATGGCTACACCTTC. This sequence encodes CAIKDRGGYGYTF.

The genes are TRBV6-5 and TRBJ2-1; 10 nucleotides line up with TRBD1. Germline loops: CDR1 MNHEY, CDR2 SVGAGI. V was pared by 5 bases and J by 4 bases, with 5 bases of the junction left unmatched. This CDR3 spans 15 amino acids. CDR3 loop: CASSRQGAGYNEQFF. The CDR3, as DNA: TGTGCCAGCAGTAGACAGGGGGCAGGTTACAATGAGCAGTTCTTC.

The table lists this clone with a count of one. The chain joins TRBV9 to TRBJ2-3; D gene uncertain. Germline loops: CDR1 SGDLS, CDR2 YYNGEE. This CDR3 is 17 amino acids long. The V end was cut by 0 bases, the J end by 0 bases, with 14 bases between. CDR3 coding DNA: TGTGCCAGCAGCGTAGCCCCGCCAGGCACTAGCACAGATACGCAGTATTTT. Its translation is CASSVAPPGTSTDTQYF. Combining the CDR3 with reference TRBV9 and TRBJ2-3 gives the whole variable domain DSGVTQTPKHLITATGQRVTLRCSPRSGDLSVYWYQQSLDQGLQFLIQYYNGEERAKGNILERFSAQQFPDLHSELNLSSLELGDSALYFCASSVAPPGTSTDTQYFGPGTRLTVL.